Presented here are 17 T cell receptor beta chains from one specimen sequenced in a study of pediatric ulcerative colitis. During colonoscopy, one to two rectal pinch biopsies were collected. Here immunoSEQ multiplex PCR was the method, and the copy in TCRdb shows in-frame clones only, minus some. This sample carries around 16,000 clones, 80% of them seen once, and the ten largest clones take around 6.9%. Sequencing used gut tissue. The receptors come from a boy younger than 18 who was a control in a study of pediatric ulcerative colitis.

The chain links TRBV19 to TRBJ2-7; the match to TRBD2 covers 10 bases. V dropped 4 bases and J dropped 1; count of bases not matched to a gene: 7. Germline-derived CDR1 and CDR2 are LNHDA and SQIVND (reference sequence). The CDR3 runs 16 residues. The chain's CDR3 is CASSTGLAVASYEQYF. CDR3 DNA sequence: TGTGCCAGTAGTACCGGACTAGCGGTAGCATCCTACGAGCAGTACTTC.

The chain is built from TRBV6-1 and TRBJ2-3; no firm D call. The CDR3 is 11 amino acids. Trimming shortened V by 7 bases and J by 4 bases, and 6 bases separated the two germline ends. Germline V gene data show CDR1 as MNHNS and CDR2 as SASEGT. In DNA form, the CDR3 reads TGTGCCAGCACGAAGGCAGATACGCAGTATTTT. Protein: CASTKADTQYF.

The chain couples TRBV18 to TRBJ2-7; weak D call: TRBD1 (7 bases). Germline V lookup: CDR1 KGHSH, CDR2 LQKENI. Deletions cut 2 bases from V and 4 bases from J, with 9 bases between. This CDR3 has 13 amino acids. CDR3 loop: CASSPSGGYEQYF. CDR3 in DNA: TGTGCCAGCTCACCATCAGGGGGGTACGAGCAGTACTTC.

This clone was counted between two and nine times. The chain joins TRBV6-1 to TRBJ2-3, with D tentatively TRBD1 (6 bases). The CDR3 totals 12 residues. V shed 6 bases and J shed 7 bases, with 11 bases lying between them. CDR1 is MNHNS and CDR2 is SASEGT in the germline V gene. The CDR3 DNA is TGTGCCAGCAGAGTGGGGGACAATACGCAGTATTTT. It encodes CASRVGDNTQYF.

The rearrangement uses TRBV11-3 and TRBJ2-1; a possible D gene is TRBD1 (6 bases). The CDR3 is 15 residues long. V lost 8 bases to trimming and J lost 0 bases, with 14 bases between them. The germline CDR1 and CDR2 sequences are SGHNT and YENEEA. In DNA, the CDR3 is TGTGCCAGCTCAAGATCGGACAGCTCCTACAATGAGCAGTTCTTC. It codes for CASSRSDSSYNEQFF. Full variable domain (missing parts from reference TRBV11-3 and TRBJ2-1): EAGVVQSPRYKIIEKKQPVAFWCNPISGHNTLYWYLQNLGQGPELLIRYENEEAVDDSQLPKDRFSAERLKGVDSTLKIQPAELGDSAVYLCASSRSDSSYNEQFFGPGTRLTVL.

This chain joins TRBV6-5 and TRBJ2-2; D is unclear. V gave up 3 bases and J gave up 6 bases, with 5 bases separating them. The CDR3 is 12 amino acids. Germline V CDR1 and CDR2: MNHEY, SVGAGI. CDR3 residues: CASSYMPGELFF. The CDR3 DNA reads as TGTGCCAGCAGTTATATGCCCGGGGAGCTGTTTTTT.

The sample holds one count of this clone. This chain uses TRBV15 with TRBJ2-3; tentatively, D is TRBD1 (7 bases). The V and J ends lost 5 bases and 0 bases respectively, with 9 bases between them. The germline V gene encodes CDR1 LNHNV and CDR2 YYDKDF (reference sequence). The CDR3 extends over 14 amino acids. The CDR3 is CATSAGQSTDTQYF. As DNA, the CDR3 is TGTGCCACCAGCGCGGGACAGAGCACAGATACGCAGTATTTT.

CDR3 sequence reads: CASSLAGAEETQYF. The CDR3 DNA reads TGTGCCAGCAGCTTGGCCGGGGCGGAAGAGACCCAGTACTTC. The chain combines TRBV5-8 with TRBJ2-5; D may be TRBD1 or TRBD2 (5 bases each). Germline CDR1 is SGHTS and CDR2 is YDEGEE. The CDR3 loop spans 14 amino acids. Trimming pared 0 bases from V and 3 bases from J, leaving 9 bases between.

The genes are TRBV18 and TRBJ2-3, with no clear D. Per the germline V gene, CDR1 is KGHSH and CDR2 is LQKENI. This CDR3 contains 16 residues. Trimming pared 1 base from V and 0 bases from J, leaving 11 bases between. The CDR3 sequence is CASSPRRDTSTDTQYF. For the CDR3, the DNA is TGTGCCAGCTCACCACGAAGGGATACTAGCACAGATACGCAGTATTTT. The whole variable domain, remainder taken from reference TRBV18 and TRBJ2-3, is NAGVMQNPRHLVRRRGQEARLRCSPMKGHSHVYWYRQLPEEGLKFMVYLQKENIIDESGMPKERFSAEFPKEGPSILRIQQVVRGDSAAYFCASSPRRDTSTDTQYFGPGTRLTVL.

J is TRBJ2-4 and V is TRBV5-6; 8 nucleotides agree with TRBD1. The CDR3 spans 16 residues. Trimming at V came to 4 bases and at J to 4 bases, leaving 10 bases not matched to a gene. Germline values: CDR1 SGHDT, CDR2 YYEEEE. CDR3 sequence: CASSVREWTGKNIQYF. CDR3 in DNA: TGTGCCAGCAGCGTAAGGGAATGGACAGGGAAAAACATTCAGTACTTC.

The chain employs TRBV28 and TRBJ2-3, with a tentative D call TRBD1 (6 bases). CDR1 is MDHEN, CDR2 SYDVKM, per germline. This CDR3 has 14 amino acids. V lost 7 bases and J lost 3, with 14 bases in between. This CDR3 is CASTPQGYTDTQYF. The CDR3 DNA follows: TGTGCCAGCACCCCCCAGGGGTATACAGATACGCAGTATTTT.

This clone was counted between two and nine times. The rearrangement uses TRBV9 and TRBJ1-2; D remains unclear. Germline V gene lookup returns CDR1 SGDLS and CDR2 YYNGEE. This CDR3 region has 17 residues. V dropped 0 bases and J dropped 8 bases, with 23 bases sitting between them. The CDR3 DNA reads TGTGCCAGCAGCGTAGCGTTCCGGGGTGCGGGAAGTAAGGGCTACACCTTC. Protein: CASSVAFRGAGSKGYTF.

The chain couples TRBV30 to TRBJ1-3; no clear D gene. CDR3 size: 17 residues. CDR1 GTSNPN and CDR2 SVGIG come from the germline V gene (reference sequence). V was cut by 3 bases and J by 2 bases, with 20 bases left in between. The CDR3 bases are TGTGCCTGGAGAAGCTGGTTGTTTGGGAACCCTGGAAACACCATATATTTT. It translates to CAWRSWLFGNPGNTIYF.

The chain recombines TRBV2 with TRBJ2-7, with D unclear. Trimming removed 1 base from V and 7 bases from J, with 2 bases in between. CDR1 is SNHLY, CDR2 FYNNEI, per germline. This CDR3 contains 10 residues. The CDR3 loop reads CASSEGEQYF. The CDR3 nucleotides are TGTGCCAGCAGTGAAGGTGAGCAGTACTTC.

This clone turned up a few times. The chain carries TRBV27 and TRBJ1-1; tentative D call: TRBD1 (5 bases). V lost 10 bases, J lost 1 base, and 16 bases lay in between. CDR1 is MNHEY and CDR2 is SMNVEV in the germline V gene (reference sequence). This CDR3 region has 14 residues. The CDR3, as DNA: TGTGCCACCGCGGCGGGGGGATGGAACACTGAAGCTTTCTTT. It specifies CATAAGGWNTEAFF.

The chain couples TRBV5-1 to TRBJ2-5, with D unclear. The CDR3 loop spans 13 amino acids. The germline CDR1 and CDR2 sequences are SGHRS and YFSETQ. V was cut by 4 bases and J by 5 bases, with 12 bases left in between. CDR3 bases: TGCGCCAGCAGCCCCCTCAGCACTGAGACCCAGTACTTC. Amino acids: CASSPLSTETQYF.

This clone has more than one count but fewer than ten. The chain carries TRBV4-3 and TRBJ2-1; D is perhaps TRBD1 (6 bases). Looked up from germline, CDR1 is LGHNA and CDR2 is YSLEER. Trimming took 4 bases from V and 4 from J, leaving 8 bases between them. The CDR3 extends over 13 amino acids. The CDR3 nucleotides are TGCGCCAGCAGCCGGACAGTTTACAATGAGCAGTTCTTC. Translating it yields CASSRTVYNEQFF.